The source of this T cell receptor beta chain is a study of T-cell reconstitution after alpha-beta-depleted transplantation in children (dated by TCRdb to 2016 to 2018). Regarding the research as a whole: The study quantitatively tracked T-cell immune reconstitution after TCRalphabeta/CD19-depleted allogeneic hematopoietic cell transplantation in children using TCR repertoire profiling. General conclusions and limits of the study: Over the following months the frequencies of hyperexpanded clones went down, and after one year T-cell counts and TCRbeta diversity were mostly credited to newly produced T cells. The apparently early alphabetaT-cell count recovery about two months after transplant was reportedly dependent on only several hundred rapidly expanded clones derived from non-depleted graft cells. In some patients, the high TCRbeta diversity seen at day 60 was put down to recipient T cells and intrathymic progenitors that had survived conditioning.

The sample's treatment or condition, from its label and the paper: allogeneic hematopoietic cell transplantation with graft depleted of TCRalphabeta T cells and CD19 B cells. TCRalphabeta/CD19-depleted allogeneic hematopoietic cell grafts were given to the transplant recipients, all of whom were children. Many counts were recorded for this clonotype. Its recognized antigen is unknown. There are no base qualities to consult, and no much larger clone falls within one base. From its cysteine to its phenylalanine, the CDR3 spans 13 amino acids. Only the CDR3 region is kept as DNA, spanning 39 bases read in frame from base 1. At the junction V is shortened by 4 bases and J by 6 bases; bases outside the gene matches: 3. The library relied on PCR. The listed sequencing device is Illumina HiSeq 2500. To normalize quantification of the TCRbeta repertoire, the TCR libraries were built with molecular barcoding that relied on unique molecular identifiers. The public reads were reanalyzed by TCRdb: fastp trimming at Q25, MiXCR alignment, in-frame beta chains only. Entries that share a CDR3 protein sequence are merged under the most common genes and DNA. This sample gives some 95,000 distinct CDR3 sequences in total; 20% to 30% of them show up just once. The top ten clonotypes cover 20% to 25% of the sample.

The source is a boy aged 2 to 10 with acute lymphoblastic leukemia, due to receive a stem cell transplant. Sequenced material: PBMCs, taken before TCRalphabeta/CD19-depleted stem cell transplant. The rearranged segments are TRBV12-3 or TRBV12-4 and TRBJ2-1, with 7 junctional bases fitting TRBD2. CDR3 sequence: CASSSSGVNEQFF. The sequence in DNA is TGTGCCAGCAGTTCTAGCGGAGTCAATGAGCAGTTCTTC.